Each of the 9 T cell receptor beta chains below was sequenced from the same sample in a study of blood T cell repertoires in COVID-19. Generated by immunoSEQ multiplex PCR, the TCRdb table keeps only in-frame clones and is missing some. Here the sample spans around 100,000 clones, approximately 78% being singletons. The sample comprised peripheral blood. These TCRs come from a man aged 65-85 years with acute or convalescent COVID-19.

This clone has more than one count but fewer than ten. This chain uses TRBV19 with TRBJ1-2; 8 bases agree with TRBD1. After removal of 7 bases from V and 5 bases from J, the junction contained 12 bases not matched to a gene. The CDR3 covers 15 residues. Germline V CDR1 and CDR2: LNHDA, SQIVND (reference sequence). The CDR3 DNA is TGTGCCAGTACCCGGCCGGCGACAGGGGTATATGGCTACACCTTC. It is translated as CASTRPATGVYGYTF. The whole variable domain, remainder taken from reference TRBV19 and TRBJ1-2, is DGGITQSPKYLFRKEGQNVTLSCEQNLNHDAMYWYRQDPGQGLRLIYYSQIVNDFQKGDIAEGYSVSREKKESFPLTVTSAQKNPTAFYLCASTRPATGVYGYTFGSGTRLTVV.

The chain couples TRBV6-4 to TRBJ2-7, with 7 nucleotides matching TRBD1. This CDR3 is 15 amino acids long. Germline trimming cut 3 bases from V and 2 bases from J; bases unmatched to any gene: 7. Germline assignment: CDR1 MRHNA and CDR2 SNTAGT. CDR3 sequence reads: CASSEEPGQTYEQYF. The CDR3 DNA follows: TGTGCCAGCAGTGAGGAACCGGGACAGACCTACGAGCAGTACTTC.

This chain joins TRBV5-1 and TRBJ1-1, with 10 bases identical to TRBD1. Germline lookup yields CDR1 SGHRS and CDR2 YFSETQ. V dropped 4 bases and J dropped 6; count of bases not matched to a gene: 0. CDR3 size: 12 residues. As DNA, the CDR3 is TGCGCCAGCAGCGGACAGGGGGCTGAAGCTTTCTTT. Protein: CASSGQGAEAFF. The full variable domain, rest sourced from reference TRBV5-1 and TRBJ1-1, is KAGVTQTPRYLIKTRGQQVTLSCSPISGHRSVSWYQQTPGQGLQFLFEYFSETQRNKGNFPGRFSGRQFSNSRSEMNVSTLELGDSALYLCASSGQGAEAFFGQGTRLTVV.

The CDR3 DNA sequence: TGTGCCAGCAGCCAACGGACAGGGGTCAATGAGCAGTTCTTC. Encoded protein: CASSQRTGVNEQFF. The chain links TRBV6-5 to TRBJ2-1, with 9 bases that match TRBD1. V was pared by 6 bases and J by 6 bases, with 6 bases of the junction left unmatched. This CDR3 contains 14 residues. Germline values: CDR1 MNHEY, CDR2 SVGAGI.

The rearrangement joins TRBV28 to TRBJ1-1, with 8 nucleotides matching TRBD1. The trim removed 6 bases at V and 1 base at J, leaving 7 bases unmatched. The CDR3 consists of 15 residues. Germline V gene lookup returns CDR1 MDHEN and CDR2 SYDVKM. The chain's CDR3 is CASRLTGGKNTEAFF. The CDR3, as DNA: TGTGCCAGCAGGCTAACAGGGGGAAAGAACACTGAAGCTTTCTTT.

The V and J genes are TRBV7-3 and TRBJ1-1; 7 nucleotides align to TRBD1. V shed 0 bases and J 5 bases; nucleotides not matched to a gene: 6. The CDR3 consists of 15 residues. From germline, CDR1 is SGHTA and CDR2 FQGTGA. DNA for the CDR3: TGTGCCAGCAGCTTAACGCTTGTCAGGGGGACTGAAGCTTTCTTT. It yields the protein CASSLTLVRGTEAFF.

This sequence joins TRBV4-1 and TRBJ2-4; TRBD2 matches at 7 bases. This CDR3 is built from 13 residues. Trimming removed 0 bases from V and 10 bases from J; junction bases left unmatched: 3. Germline CDR1 and CDR2: MGHRA and YSYEKL. The CDR3 DNA follows: TGCGCCAGCAGCCAAGAATCGGGGGGAATTCAGTACTTC. This encodes CASSQESGGIQYF.

The chain recombines TRBV5-4 with TRBJ2-2; 8 positions agree with TRBD1. Germline loops: CDR1 SGHNT, CDR2 YYREEE (reference sequence). The CDR3 totals 15 residues. Trimming at V came to 2 bases and at J to 8 bases, leaving 8 bases not matched to a gene. As DNA, the CDR3 is TGTGCCAGCAGCTTAAGGACAGGGATTTCTGGGGAGCTGTTTTTT. This translates into CASSLRTGISGELFF.

This chain uses TRBV2 with TRBJ2-5, with D unresolved. Looked up from germline, CDR1 is SNHLY and CDR2 is FYNNEI. This CDR3 is built from 13 residues. Trimming pared 6 bases from V and 5 bases from J, leaving 13 bases between. CDR3 coding DNA: TGTGCCAGCAGGGGCCAGAAGTCCGAGACCCAGTACTTC. Its translation is CASRGQKSETQYF.